This T cell receptor beta chain was profiled in a study of monozygotic twins with inflammatory bowel disease. This CDR3 is built from 16 residues. The germline gives CDR1 MNHEY, CDR2 SVGEGT. TCRdb reanalyzed the 5' RACE reads, giving one entry per CDR3 protein sequence and no DNA. In total, the table holds 200,000 to 250,000 distinct CDR3 sequences. The sequence came from a human donor with ulcerative colitis or Crohn's disease, or a healthy co-twin of an affected twin (not recorded which). Sequenced material: blood. The V and J genes are TRBV6-2 or TRBV6-3 and TRBJ2-3; the D gene TCRdb calls, TRBD1, cannot be checked with no DNA. The CDR3 spells CASTPRRGRGADTQYF.